The 8 T cell receptor beta chains below were found in one sample sequenced in a study of T cells in localized non-small cell lung cancer. The protocol was immunoSEQ multiplex PCR, while the TCRdb copy is restricted to in-frame clones and leaves out a portion. The sample includes more than 20,000 clones, over 70% of them seen just once. Material: PBMCs, obtained before any cancer treatment. The receptors here all came from a man aged 35 to 69 with stage II squamous cell lung carcinoma.

The V and J genes are TRBV7-2 and TRBJ2-1; 12 bases are shared with TRBD2. CDR1 SGHTA and CDR2 FQGNSA come from the germline V gene. The ends lost 0 bases at V and 5 bases at J; junction bases unmatched: 8. The CDR3 length is 18 residues. CDR3 coding DNA: TGTGCCAGCAGCTTAGCGCACAGACTAGCGGGAGATAACAATGAGCAGTTCTTC. Protein product: CASSLAHRLAGDNNEQFF.

The chain is built from TRBV19 and TRBJ2-7; 7 positions match TRBD1. CDR3 size: 14 residues. Germline trimming cut 4 bases from V and 3 bases from J; bases unmatched to any gene: 6. CDR1 is LNHDA and CDR2 is SQIVND in the germline V gene (reference sequence). CDR3 sequence: CASSKQGMDYEQYF. The CDR3 DNA sequence: TGTGCCAGTAGTAAACAGGGGATGGACTACGAGCAGTACTTC.

This rearrangement joins TRBV27 to TRBJ2-6; D unresolved. The CDR3 is made up of 17 amino acids. The V and J ends lost 4 bases and 4 bases respectively, with 17 bases between them. The V gene's germline CDR1 is MNHEY and CDR2 SMNVEV (reference sequence). The CDR3 reads CASSSSILINGANVLTF. The CDR3 region has the DNA TGTGCCAGCAGTTCTTCAATCCTTATTAACGGGGCCAACGTCCTGACTTTC. Supplemented by reference TRBV27 and TRBJ2-6, the full variable domain reads EAQVTQNPRYLITVTGKKLTVTCSQNMNHEYMSWYRQDPGLGLRQIYYSMNVEVTDKGDVPEGYKVSRKEKRNFPLILESPSPNQTSLYFCASSSSILINGANVLTFGAGSRLTVL.

This clone was recorded only once. This sequence joins TRBV5-1 and TRBJ2-1; 7 bases are shared with TRBD1. CDR1 and CDR2 from the germline V gene are SGHRS and YFSETQ. The V segment lost 4 bases and the J segment 7 bases; nucleotides outside the gene matches: 5. The CDR3 extends over 13 amino acids. CDR3 amino acids: CASSTLQGNEQFF. CDR3 nucleotides: TGCGCCAGCAGCACCCTACAGGGGAATGAGCAGTTCTTC.

The chain employs TRBV7-2 and TRBJ2-1; D possibly corresponds to TRBD2 (6 bases). Germline lookup yields CDR1 SGHTA and CDR2 FQGNSA. This CDR3 region has 15 residues. The ends were cut back, 1 base at V and 8 bases at J, with 15 bases in the middle. The CDR3 region is CASSLERREMDEQFF. DNA for the CDR3: TGTGCCAGCAGCTTAGAACGTCGGGAGATGGATGAGCAGTTCTTC.

The chain joins TRBV7-3 to TRBJ2-5; 8 bases map to TRBD2. V lost 5 bases to trimming and J lost 4 bases; unmatched junction nucleotides: 9. This CDR3 comprises 15 residues. Germline CDR1 is SGHTA and CDR2 is FQGTGA. The CDR3 protein is CASSPGGPRGETQYF. As DNA, the CDR3 is TGTGCCAGCAGCCCGGGGGGGCCTAGGGGAGAGACCCAGTACTTC.

The chain joins TRBV5-1 to TRBJ2-2, with D hard to call. This CDR3 spans 17 amino acids. Trimming shortened V by 6 bases and J by 3 bases, and 21 bases separated the two germline ends. Germline V gene lookup returns CDR1 SGHRS and CDR2 YFSETQ. CDR3 in DNA: TGCGCCAGCACAGGTTTAGGACGAGCCCCCGACACCGGGGAGCTGTTTTTT. This translates into CASTGLGRAPDTGELFF.

On this clone: This specimen includes other DNA sequences encoding the same CDR3. This chain connects TRBV7-3 to TRBJ1-2, with D perhaps TRBD1 (6 bases). This CDR3 contains 16 residues. The germline V and J ends were trimmed by 5 bases and 5 bases, with 21 bases remaining between them. The germline V gene encodes CDR1 SGHTA and CDR2 FQGTGA. The CDR3 is CASSPSGQTVGYGYTF. The CDR3 DNA reads as TGTGCCAGCAGCCCATCGGGACAAACCGTAGGATATGGCTACACCTTC.